These 13 T cell receptor beta chains originate from one sample sequenced in a study of T-cell memory formation after mild COVID-19. MiXCR, run by TCRdb on the 5' RACE reads, gives a single entry per CDR3 protein. Of about 82,000 distinct CDR3 sequences in the sample, over 12% were seen once. Sequencing was performed on PBMCs or a T cell subset sorted from them (not recorded which). These receptors all stem from a man aged 18 to 30 who had mild COVID-19 (a few samples of this study predate the infection). Cell type and time point are not known.

The chain combines TRBV4-1 with TRBJ2-7; D not resolved. Trimming took off 1 base at V and 0 bases at J, with 10 bases between the two ends. This CDR3 is 15 amino acids long. CDR1 is MGHRA and CDR2 is YSYEKL in the germline V gene. This CDR3 is CASSQGKGISYEQYF. The CDR3 nucleotides read TGCGCCAGCAGCCAAGGGAAGGGTATCTCCTACGAGCAGTACTTC.

This clonotype was seen more than once but under ten times. The rearrangement uses TRBV24-1 and TRBJ2-7; TRBD1 might be the D (6 bases). Trimming took off 4 bases at V and 6 bases at J, with 12 bases between the two ends. Per the germline V gene, CDR1 is KGHDR and CDR2 is SFDVKD. CDR3 length: 13 amino acids. CDR3 sequence: CATSDLQGSEQYV. The CDR3 DNA is TGTGCCACCAGTGACCTACAGGGAAGCGAGCAGTACGTC.

A single count supports this clonotype. CDR3 coding DNA: TGTGCCAGCAGCACGGGACAGAACACCGGGGAGCTGTTTTTT. It encodes CASSTGQNTGELFF. J is TRBJ2-2 and V is TRBV4-2; D is perhaps TRBD1 (6 bases). There are 14 residues in the CDR3. Germline CDR1 is LGHNA and CDR2 is YNFKEQ. V was cut by 5 bases and J by 1 base, with 8 bases left in between.

V is TRBV27 and J is TRBJ2-2, with D tentatively TRBD1 (6 bases). The germline V gene has CDR1 MNHEY and CDR2 SMNVEV (reference sequence). The CDR3 length is 11 residues. V was shortened by 10 bases and J by 8 bases, with 11 bases between the two germline ends. The CDR3 region is CATMRGGELFF. CDR3 coding DNA: TGTGCCACCATGAGGGGGGGGGAGCTGTTTTTT.

This clonotype has just a few counts. This rearrangement joins TRBV12-3 or TRBV12-4 to TRBJ1-1, with D hard to call. The CDR3 loop spans 13 amino acids. V dropped 6 bases and J dropped 2 bases, with 10 bases sitting between them. CDR3 nucleotides: TGTGCCAGCAGCAATACAAGAAACACTGAAGCTTTCTTT. It yields the protein CASSNTRNTEAFF.

This chain uses TRBV7-9 with TRBJ1-2, with TRBD1 matching over 7 bases. This CDR3 comprises 14 residues. The germline CDR1 and CDR2 sequences are SEHNR and FQNEAQ (reference sequence). Losses at the gene ends were 5 bases for V and 6 bases for J; bases not matched to a gene: 9. The CDR3 bases are TGTGCCAGCAGCAGCAGCAGGGGGGTAGATGGCTACACCTTC. Amino acid sequence: CASSSSRGVDGYTF.

This clonotype was observed many times. The chain combines TRBV29-1 with TRBJ1-1; weak D call: TRBD1 (6 bases). The germline V and J ends were trimmed by 6 bases and 3 bases, with 11 bases remaining between them. Looked up from germline, CDR1 is SQVTM and CDR2 is ANQGSEA. This CDR3 has 12 residues. The CDR3 sequence: CSVRTGYTEAFF. CDR3 in DNA: TGCAGCGTGCGTACAGGGTACACTGAAGCTTTCTTT.

The chain employs TRBV7-9 and TRBJ2-7; TRBD1 matches at 9 bases. Germline V gives CDR1 SEHNR, CDR2 FQNEAQ (reference sequence). This CDR3 has 16 residues. V shed 4 bases and J 0 bases; nucleotides not matched to a gene: 7. The CDR3 protein is CASSSNDRGVSYEQYV. The CDR3 DNA sequence: TGTGCCAGCAGCTCCAACGACAGGGGGGTCTCCTACGAGCAGTACGTC.

This clonotype was counted between two and nine times. The chain joins TRBV4-3 to TRBJ1-1, with 7 bases fitting TRBD1. The CDR3 covers 15 residues. V shed 4 bases and J 3 bases; nucleotides not matched to a gene: 8. CDR1 and CDR2 from the germline V gene are LGHNA and YSLEER. Here the CDR3 reads CASSRAKTGDTEAFF. CDR3 coding DNA: TGCGCCAGCAGCCGGGCCAAAACAGGGGACACTGAAGCTTTCTTT.

This rearrangement joins TRBV28 to TRBJ2-1; D remains ambiguous. The CDR3 extends over 15 amino acids. The V end was cut by 6 bases, the J end by 0 bases, with 12 bases between. Germline CDR1 and CDR2: MDHEN and SYDVKM. The chain's CDR3 is CASSPWIRSYNEQFF. CDR3 in DNA: TGTGCCAGCAGCCCTTGGATACGCTCCTACAATGAGCAGTTCTTC.

The chain carries TRBV6-2 or TRBV6-3 and TRBJ2-7; TRBD2 is a possible D gene (6 bases). The CDR3 sequence is 17 residues long. Looked up from germline, CDR1 is MNHEY and CDR2 is SVGEGT. Trimming took off 0 bases at V and 2 bases at J, with 17 bases between the two ends. Written as DNA, the CDR3 is TGTGCCAGCAGTTACTCGACCACAGGCGGGACCACCTACGAGCAGTACGTC. This translates into CASSYSTTGGTTYEQYV.

This clonotype was picked up a small number of times. The rearrangement joins TRBV27 to TRBJ2-7; perhaps D is TRBD1 or TRBD2 (5 bases each). Deletions cut 3 bases from V and 3 bases from J, with 15 bases between. Germline assignment: CDR1 MNHEY and CDR2 SMNVEV (reference sequence). The CDR3 runs to 15 residues. CDR3 loop: CASSLLGLGGYEQYF. The CDR3 DNA reads as TGTGCCAGCAGTTTGTTGGGTCTTGGGGGCTACGAGCAGTACTTC.

The table lists this clonotype with a few counts. The chain couples TRBV29-1 to TRBJ2-2; no clear D. There are 13 residues in the CDR3. The germline V gene has CDR1 SQVTM and CDR2 ANQGSEA. V shed 3 bases and J shed 1 base, with 6 bases lying between them. The CDR3 is CSVEDQNTGELFF. The CDR3 nucleotides are TGCAGCGTTGAGGATCAGAACACCGGGGAGCTGTTTTTT.